The 2 T cell receptor beta chains in this list originate from one sample, sequenced in a study of low-dose radiotherapy and immunotherapy resistance in tumors. First-strand cDNA used TRAV- and TRBV-specific primers, covering alpha and beta chains. For amplifying TCRs, the PCR ran for about 22 cycles with Phusion, which was used together with a constant-region primer and the adapter on the V primers. TCRdb re-analysed the reads in MiXCR, keeping a single row per CDR3 protein. The sample lists 11,000 to 15,000 distinct CDR3 sequences, roughly 50% occurring once. Receptor source: a human donor with advanced metastatic prostate, ovarian, gallbladder or colorectal cancer (not recorded which). This table probably holds off-target reads from a library built for another chain.

In this sample, this clonotype is medium-sized. The chain has TRBV5-4 and TRBJ2-3; D might be TRBD2 (5 bases). Germline lookup yields CDR1 SGHNT and CDR2 YYREEE (reference sequence). V dropped 7 bases and J dropped 2 bases, with 11 bases sitting between them. This CDR3 has 13 residues. The CDR3 sequence is CASEGEATDTQYF. The CDR3 DNA sequence: TGTGCCAGCGAGGGAGAGGCCACAGATACGCAGTATTTT. Supplemented by reference TRBV5-4 and TRBJ2-3, the full variable domain reads ETGVTQSPTHLIKTRGQQVTLRCSSQSGHNTVSWYQQALGQGPQFIFQYYREEENGRGNFPPRFSGLQFPNYSSELNVNALELDDSALYLCASEGEATDTQYFGPGTRLTVL.

V usage is TRBV19 and J usage is TRBJ1-5; D not resolved. Germline CDR1 LNHDA, CDR2 SQIVND (reference sequence). V was cut by 7 bases and J by 2 bases, with 15 bases left in between. The CDR3 length is 15 residues. The CDR3 DNA sequence: TGTGCCAGTAATCGGCTCCTCGGGGGCAATCAGCCCCAGCATTTT. Encoded protein: CASNRLLGGNQPQHF.